The text below deals with one TCR beta chain. Its target is unknown. Primers: 60 Vbeta forward and 13 Jbeta reverse. How the authors handled the data: The count from a later analysis was tens of millions of unique TCR beta chains, some 10 million of them shared. Clones were sequenced by immunoSEQ multiplex PCR, and TCRdb holds only the in-frame ones, with some missing. V, J and clone size derive from that table, while D and trimming were established from the DNA sequence. Altogether approximately 130,000 clones are present, roughly 77% being singletons, with the ten largest covering under 7%. The source of the sample is a study of cytomegalovirus exposure and HLA in healthy donors. In the study overall: Prior work identified 120 million or so unique TCR beta sequences in some 200 million T cells. The study, taken as a whole, reports: Analyzed later, association rates of TCRs varied across HLA loci, with DRB1 most and HLA-C fewest.

Germline V gene data show CDR1 as MNHEY and CDR2 as SMNVEV (reference sequence). Trimming took 6 bases from V and 5 from J; bases not matched to a gene: 8. This CDR3 has 15 amino acids. Healthy bone marrow donors made up the donor group. V gene TRBV27 combines with J gene TRBJ1-1; 11 bases line up with TRBD1. The receptor comes from a middle-aged woman in good health and CMV-seropositive. The sequenced sample consisted of PBMCs. This CDR3 is CASRPGQGARTEAFF. The CDR3 region has the DNA TGTGCCAGCAGACCCGGACAGGGGGCAAGGACTGAAGCTTTCTTT.